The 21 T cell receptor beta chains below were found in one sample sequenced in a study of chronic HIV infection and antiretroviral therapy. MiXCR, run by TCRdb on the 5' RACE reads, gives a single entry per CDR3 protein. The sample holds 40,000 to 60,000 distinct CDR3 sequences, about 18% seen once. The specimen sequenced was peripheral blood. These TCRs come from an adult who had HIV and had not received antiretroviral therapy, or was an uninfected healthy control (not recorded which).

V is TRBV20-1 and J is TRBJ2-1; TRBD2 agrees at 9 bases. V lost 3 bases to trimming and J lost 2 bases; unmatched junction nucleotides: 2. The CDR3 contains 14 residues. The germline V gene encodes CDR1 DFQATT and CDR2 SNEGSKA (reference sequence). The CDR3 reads CSASGGRAYNEQFF. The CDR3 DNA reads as TGCAGTGCTAGTGGCGGGAGGGCCTACAATGAGCAGTTCTTC.

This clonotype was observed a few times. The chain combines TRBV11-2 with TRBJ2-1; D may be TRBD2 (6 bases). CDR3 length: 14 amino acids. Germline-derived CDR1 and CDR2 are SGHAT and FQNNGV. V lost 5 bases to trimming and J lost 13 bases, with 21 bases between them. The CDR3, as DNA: TGTGCCAGCAGCCCAAATGGGGAAGGACTAAAACAGTTCTTC. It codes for CASSPNGEGLKQFF.

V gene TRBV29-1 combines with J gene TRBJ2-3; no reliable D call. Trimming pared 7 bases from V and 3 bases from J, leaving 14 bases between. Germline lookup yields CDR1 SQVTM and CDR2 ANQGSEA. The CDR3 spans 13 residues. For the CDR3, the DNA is TGCAGCGCGAGCAGATCTAGAACAGATACGCAGTATTTT. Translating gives CSASRSRTDTQYF.

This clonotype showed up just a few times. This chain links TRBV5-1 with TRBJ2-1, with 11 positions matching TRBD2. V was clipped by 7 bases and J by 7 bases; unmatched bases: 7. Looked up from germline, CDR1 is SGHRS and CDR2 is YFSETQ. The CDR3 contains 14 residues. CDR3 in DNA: TGCGCCAGCGAAACTAGCGGGAGTAAGAATGAGCAGTTCTTC. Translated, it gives CASETSGSKNEQFF.

The DNA for the CDR3 is TGTGCCAGCAGGGGGACAGGGAGGGACACCGGGGAGCTGTTTTTT. It yields the protein CASRGTGRDTGELFF. V is TRBV28 and J is TRBJ2-2; 9 positions agree with TRBD1. CDR1 and CDR2 from the germline V gene are MDHEN and SYDVKM. V lost 6 bases, J lost 3 bases, and 5 bases stayed unmatched. The CDR3 is 15 amino acids.

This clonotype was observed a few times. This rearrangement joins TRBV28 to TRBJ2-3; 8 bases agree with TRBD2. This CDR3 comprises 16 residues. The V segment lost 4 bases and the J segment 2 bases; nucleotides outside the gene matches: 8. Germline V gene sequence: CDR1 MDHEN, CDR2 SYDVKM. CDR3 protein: CASSSSGRGLTDTQYF. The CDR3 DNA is TGTGCCAGCAGTTCTAGCGGGCGGGGACTCACAGATACGCAGTATTTT. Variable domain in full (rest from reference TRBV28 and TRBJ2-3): DVKVTQSSRYLVKRTGEKVFLECVQDMDHENMFWYRQDPGLGLRLIYFSYDVKMKEKGDIPEGYSVSREKKERFSLILESASTNQTSMYLCASSSSGRGLTDTQYFGPGTRLTVL.

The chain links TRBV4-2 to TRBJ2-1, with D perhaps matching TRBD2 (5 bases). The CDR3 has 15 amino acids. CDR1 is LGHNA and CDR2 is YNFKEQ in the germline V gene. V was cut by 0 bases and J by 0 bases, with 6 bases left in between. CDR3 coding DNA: TGTGCCAGCAGCCAAGAGGGGAGCTCCTACAATGAGCAGTTCTTC. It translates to CASSQEGSSYNEQFF.

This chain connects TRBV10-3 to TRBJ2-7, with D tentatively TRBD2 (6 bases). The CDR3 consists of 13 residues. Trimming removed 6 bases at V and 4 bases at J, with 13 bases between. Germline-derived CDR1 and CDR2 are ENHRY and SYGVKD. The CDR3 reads CAISGGNKYEQYF. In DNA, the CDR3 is TGTGCCATCAGCGGGGGAAACAAATACGAGCAGTACTTC.

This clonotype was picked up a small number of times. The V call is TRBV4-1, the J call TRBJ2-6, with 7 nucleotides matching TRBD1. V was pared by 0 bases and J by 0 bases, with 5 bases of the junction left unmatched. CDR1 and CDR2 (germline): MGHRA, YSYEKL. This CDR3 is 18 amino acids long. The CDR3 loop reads CASSQDRGQNSGANVLTF. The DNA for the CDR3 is TGCGCCAGCAGCCAAGATCGGGGACAGAACTCTGGGGCCAACGTCCTGACTTTC.

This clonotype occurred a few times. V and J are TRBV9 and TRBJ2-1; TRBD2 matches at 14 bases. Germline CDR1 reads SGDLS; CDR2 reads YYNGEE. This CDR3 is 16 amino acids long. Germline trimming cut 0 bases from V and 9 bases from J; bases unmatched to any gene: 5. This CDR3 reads CASSVVGTSGRTEQFF. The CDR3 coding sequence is TGTGCCAGCAGCGTAGTCGGGACTAGCGGGAGAACTGAGCAGTTCTTC.

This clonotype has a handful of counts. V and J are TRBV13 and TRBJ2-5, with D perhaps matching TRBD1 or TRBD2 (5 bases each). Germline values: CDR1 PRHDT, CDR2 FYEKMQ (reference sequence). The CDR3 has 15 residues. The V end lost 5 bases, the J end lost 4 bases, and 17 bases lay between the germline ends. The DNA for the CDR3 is TGTGCCAGCAGCCCACGGGACCCGGGCGGAGAGACCCAGTACTTC. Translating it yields CASSPRDPGGETQYF.

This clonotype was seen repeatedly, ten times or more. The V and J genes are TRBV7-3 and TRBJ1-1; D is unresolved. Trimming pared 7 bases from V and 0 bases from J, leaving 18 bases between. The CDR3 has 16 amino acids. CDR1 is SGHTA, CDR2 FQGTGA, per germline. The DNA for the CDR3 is TGTGCCAGCACCGACTCGGCTCTATCTTTGAACACTGAAGCTTTCTTT. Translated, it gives CASTDSALSLNTEAFF. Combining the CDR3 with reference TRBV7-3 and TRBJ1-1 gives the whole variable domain GAGVSQTPSNKVTEKGKYVELRCDPISGHTALYWYRQSLGQGPEFLIYFQGTGAADDSGLPNDRFFAVRPEGSVSTLKIQRTERGDSAVYLCASTDSALSLNTEAFFGQGTRLTVV.

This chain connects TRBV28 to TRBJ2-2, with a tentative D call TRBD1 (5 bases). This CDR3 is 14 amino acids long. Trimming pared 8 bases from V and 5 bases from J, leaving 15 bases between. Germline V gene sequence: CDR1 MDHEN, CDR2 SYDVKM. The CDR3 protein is CASGVGLSTGELFF. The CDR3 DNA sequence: TGTGCCAGCGGGGTGGGGCTTTCTACCGGGGAGCTGTTTTTT. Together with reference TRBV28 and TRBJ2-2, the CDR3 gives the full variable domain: DVKVTQSSRYLVKRTGEKVFLECVQDMDHENMFWYRQDPGLGLRLIYFSYDVKMKEKGDIPEGYSVSREKKERFSLILESASTNQTSMYLCASGVGLSTGELFFGEGSRLTVL.

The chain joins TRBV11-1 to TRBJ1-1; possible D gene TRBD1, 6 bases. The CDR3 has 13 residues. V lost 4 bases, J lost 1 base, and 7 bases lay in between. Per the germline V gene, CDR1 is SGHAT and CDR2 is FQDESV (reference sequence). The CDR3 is CASSWGQNTEAFF. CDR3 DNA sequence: TGTGCCAGCAGCTGGGGACAGAACACTGAAGCTTTCTTT.

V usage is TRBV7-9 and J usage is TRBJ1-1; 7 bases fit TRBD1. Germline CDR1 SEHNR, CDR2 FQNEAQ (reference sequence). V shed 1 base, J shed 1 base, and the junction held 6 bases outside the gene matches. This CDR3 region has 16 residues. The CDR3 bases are TGTGCCAGCAGCTTAGGACAACAGGGGAAGAACACTGAAGCTTTCTTT. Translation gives CASSLGQQGKNTEAFF.

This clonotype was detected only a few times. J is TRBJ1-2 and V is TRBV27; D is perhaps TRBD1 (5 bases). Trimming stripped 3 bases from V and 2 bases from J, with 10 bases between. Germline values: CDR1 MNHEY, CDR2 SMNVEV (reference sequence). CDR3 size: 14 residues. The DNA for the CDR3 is TGTGCCAGCAGTTTTTACGGGGGAAACTATGGCTACACCTTC. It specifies CASSFYGGNYGYTF.

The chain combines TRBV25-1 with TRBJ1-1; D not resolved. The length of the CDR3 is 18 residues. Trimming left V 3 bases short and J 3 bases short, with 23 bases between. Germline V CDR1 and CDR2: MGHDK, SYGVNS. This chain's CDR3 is CASSDRLVGRPTHTEAFF. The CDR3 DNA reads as TGTGCCAGCAGTGATCGACTTGTTGGCAGGCCCACCCACACTGAAGCTTTCTTT.

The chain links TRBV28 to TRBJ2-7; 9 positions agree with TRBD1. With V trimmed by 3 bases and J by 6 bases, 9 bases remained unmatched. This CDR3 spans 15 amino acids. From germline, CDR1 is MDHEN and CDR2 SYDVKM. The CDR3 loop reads CASSFPGTGNAEQYF. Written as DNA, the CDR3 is TGTGCCAGCAGTTTCCCCGGGACAGGGAATGCCGAGCAGTACTTC.

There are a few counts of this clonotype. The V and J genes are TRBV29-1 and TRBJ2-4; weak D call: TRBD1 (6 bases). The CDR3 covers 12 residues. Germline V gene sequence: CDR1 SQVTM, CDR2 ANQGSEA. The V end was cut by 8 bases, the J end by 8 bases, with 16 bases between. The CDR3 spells CSSGAGVHIQYF. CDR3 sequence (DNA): TGCAGCTCCGGGGCAGGGGTCCACATTCAGTACTTC.

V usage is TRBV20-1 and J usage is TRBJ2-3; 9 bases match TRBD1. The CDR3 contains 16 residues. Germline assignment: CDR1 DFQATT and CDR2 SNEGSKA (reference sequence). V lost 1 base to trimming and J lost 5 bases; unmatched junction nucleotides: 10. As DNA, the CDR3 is TGCAGTGCTAGAGTCCCGGACAGGGGAGAGAGAGATACGCAGTATTTT. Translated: CSARVPDRGERDTQYF.

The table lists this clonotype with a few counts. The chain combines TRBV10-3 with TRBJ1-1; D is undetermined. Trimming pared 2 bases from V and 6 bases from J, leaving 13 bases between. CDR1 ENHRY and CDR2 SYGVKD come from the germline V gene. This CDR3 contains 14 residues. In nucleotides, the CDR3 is TGTGCCATCAGTGAGGAGTACAGTAGGGCTGAAGCTTTCTTT. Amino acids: CAISEEYSRAEAFF.